This T cell receptor beta chain was sequenced for a study of PD-1 blockade in classical Hodgkin lymphoma. The assay was immunoSEQ multiplex PCR, and TCRdb's table has in-frame clones only and misses some. In the table there are more than 40,000 clones, 76% of which are singletons. V was cut by 2 bases and J by 3 bases, with 10 bases left in between. The CDR3 sequence is 14 residues long. Germline CDR1 is MGHDK and CDR2 is SYGVNS. Every patient relapsed after autologous stem cell transplantation, and brentuximab vedotin exposure varied. Sequences were derived from peripheral blood mononuclear cells (PBMCs), sampled at baseline. The clonotype originates from a human donor with classical Hodgkin lymphoma. The V and J genes are TRBV25-1 and TRBJ1-2; no reliable D call. The CDR3 loop reads CASSEPDTYYGYTF. DNA of the CDR3: TGTGCCAGCAGTGAACCCGACACTTACTATGGCTACACCTTC.